Listed below are T cell receptor beta chains from one sample, sequenced in a study of shared clonotypes between healthy human individuals. Clones were sequenced by immunoSEQ multiplex PCR, and TCRdb holds only the in-frame ones, with some missing. The sample yields over 850,000 clones, around three quarters seen once. Sequencing input: memory CD4+ T cells from PBMCs. These receptors were collected from a man aged 18 to 29 in good health. Some clones in this sample may be carry-over from other donors' samples. CDR3s include the opening cysteine and the closing phenylalanine or tryptophan. The D gene is left open where the match is weak. The size of a clone is reported for some rows only, either as once, few or many, or as a class for expanded clones.

V gene	clone size	D gene	J gene	CDR3 DNA	CDR3 protein
TRBV4-2	-	-	TRBJ1-4	TGTGCCAGCAGCCGAACTGGACGGACCGTCGCGACTAATGAAAAACTGTTTTTT	CASSRTGRTVATNEKLFF
TRBV18	-	TRBD1	TRBJ2-5	TGTGCCAGCTCACCCGGGACAGGGGTCCAAGAGACCCAGTACTTC	CASSPGTGVQETQYF
TRBV5-1	-	-	TRBJ1-1	TGCGCCAGCAGCTTCGGGTCAGGGCGAAACACTGAAGCTTTCTTT	CASSFGSGRNTEAFF
TRBV5-1	-	-	TRBJ2-1	TGCGCCAGCAGCTCTCGGACTGATTTTACAACCTACAATGAGCAGTTCTTC	CASSSRTDFTTYNEQFF
TRBV7-3	-	TRBD2	TRBJ2-1	TGTGCCAGCAGCCGGACTAGCGGGAGCTCCTACAATGAGCAGTTCTTC	CASSRTSGSSYNEQFF
TRBV5-1	few	-	TRBJ1-2	TGCGCCAGCAGCTCCGGACAGAGGGGCTACACCTTC	CASSSGQRGYTF
TRBV29-1	-	-	TRBJ1-2	TGCAGCGTGGGGGCCCCCCTTGATGGGGGAGCCTATGGCTACACCTTC	CSVGAPLDGGAYGYTF
TRBV5-1	-	-	TRBJ1-3	TGCGCCAGCAGCAATACGGGAAGCTCTGGAAACACCATATATTTT	CASSNTGSSGNTIYF
TRBV5-1	-	TRBD2	TRBJ2-7	TGCGCCAGCCACGTCGGGGGGAGTGGGTCCTACGAGCAGTACTTC	CASHVGGSGSYEQYF
TRBV6-5	-	-	TRBJ1-5	TGTGCCAGCAGTTGGGACGCCAGCAATCAGCCCCAGCATTTT	CASSWDASNQPQHF
TRBV18	-	-	TRBJ2-1	TGTGCCAGCTCACTTCTTGCGCGAAGCTCCTACAATGAGCAGTTCTTC	CASSLLARSSYNEQFF
TRBV6-6	-	-	TRBJ1-1	TGTGCCAGCAGCCAGGCGGGGTTCAAGTCTGAAGCTTTCTTT	CASSQAGFKSEAFF
TRBV13	once	-	TRBJ2-1	TGTGCCAGCAGTCCTCTCCGGGGATTACCCTACAATGAGCAGTTCTTC	CASSPLRGLPYNEQFF
TRBV5-5	-	TRBD1	TRBJ1-2	TGTGCCAGCTCCGACAGGGGCTATGGCTACACCTTC	CASSDRGYGYTF
TRBV5-1	few	-	TRBJ2-2	TGCGCCAGCAGCTTGATTGGGGTCGGGGAGCTGTTTTTT	CASSLIGVGELFF
TRBV27	-	TRBD1	TRBJ1-2	TGTGCCAGTAAGATTACGGGACAGAACCCGGCTAACTATGGCTACACCTTC	CASKITGQNPANYGYTF
TRBV6-1	-	-	TRBJ2-3	TGTGCCAGCAGTAAAGGGGCCAGCACAGATACGCAGTATTTT	CASSKGASTDTQYF
TRBV7-3	-	TRBD2	TRBJ2-5	TGTGCCAGCAGCGAAGGGGCCCTAGCGGGTAAAGAGACCCAGTACTTC	CASSEGALAGKETQYF
TRBV7-2	-	-	TRBJ2-7	TGTGCCAGCAGCTTCGCTTCGGGTATGGGCGAGCAGTACTTC	CASSFASGMGEQYF
TRBV5-1	-	-	TRBJ1-3	TGCGCCAGCAGCTCGACGAACTCTGGAAACACCATATATTTT	CASSSTNSGNTIYF
TRBV5-1	-	-	TRBJ2-3	TGCGCCAGCAGCTTGGTTCAACAAGGGGATACGCAGTATTTT	CASSLVQQGDTQYF
TRBV25-1	-	TRBD1	TRBJ2-3	TGTGCCAGCAGAATAGGACAGGGGAGAGAGGGAGATACGCAGTATTTT	CASRIGQGREGDTQYF
TRBV6-4	-	-	TRBJ2-5	TGTGCCAGCAGTGACTCGGCGGGGCTCCCCCAGTACTTC	CASSDSAGLPQYF
TRBV7-2	few	TRBD2	TRBJ2-7	TGTGCCAGCAGCCTTAGAGCGGGGGGCTGGCCGGGAGGGAGTTACGAGCAGTACTTC	CASSLRAGGWPGGSYEQYF
TRBV29-1	-	-	TRBJ1-1	TGCAGCGTTGAAGAATTCACGGGGACTGAAGCTTTCTTT	CSVEEFTGTEAFF
TRBV5-1	-	-	TRBJ2-5	TGCGCCAGCAGCCAGTCCCCCGGGCAAGAGACCCAGTACTTC	CASSQSPGQETQYF
TRBV7-8	-	TRBD1	TRBJ1-5	TGTGCCAGCAGCCGGGACAGTAATCAGCCCCAGCATTTT	CASSRDSNQPQHF
TRBV5-1	-	TRBD1	TRBJ2-5	TGCGCCAGCAGCTTGGTCCCAGGGGGACGGGGAGAGACCCAGTACTTC	CASSLVPGGRGETQYF
TRBV7-3	few	-	TRBJ2-2	TGTGCCAGCAGCTTACTGGGCAGTCAGAACACCGGGGAGCTGTTTTTT	CASSLLGSQNTGELFF
TRBV7-6	-	TRBD1	TRBJ1-4	TGTGCCAGCAGCACGGGACAGGGGGGGAATGAAAAACTGTTTTTT	CASSTGQGGNEKLFF
TRBV4-3	-	TRBD1	TRBJ2-6	TGCGCCAGCAGCCAAGGTGAACTCCGGGACAGGACTTCCCTGACTTTC	CASSQGELRDRTSLTF
TRBV19	-	-	TRBJ1-5	TGTGCCAGTAGTATAGTAGGGTCTAACAGCAATCAGCCCCAGCATTTT	CASSIVGSNSNQPQHF
TRBV5-4	many	TRBD1	TRBJ1-1	TGTGCCAGCAGCTCGGGACAGGGGACGCGGAAAATTTCTTTCTTT	CASSSGQGTRKISFF
TRBV9	few	-	TRBJ1-1	TGTGCCAGCAACGAGCAGGGGAACACTGAAGCTTTCTTT	CASNEQGNTEAFF
TRBV7-6	-	-	TRBJ2-6	TGTGCCAGCAGCTTAGGGGGTCTCGGTACCTCTGGGGCCAACGTCCTGACTTTC	CASSLGGLGTSGANVLTF
TRBV5-1	-	-	TRBJ2-1	TGCGCCAGCAGCTTGTCTTTGCAGGGGCCGTACAATGAGCAGTTCTTC	CASSLSLQGPYNEQFF
TRBV28	-	-	TRBJ1-5	TGTGCCAGCAGTTTACCTCGGGCGAGGGGTCAGCCCCAGCATTTT	CASSLPRARGQPQHF
TRBV5-5	-	TRBD1	TRBJ2-3	TGTGCCAGCAGCTACGACAGGGTGCTAGGTACGCAGTATTTT	CASSYDRVLGTQYF
TRBV7-9	-	-	TRBJ2-2	TGTGCCAGCAGCTTACCGCGGCAAGGGGAGCTGTTTTTT	CASSLPRQGELFF
TRBV6-5	few	-	TRBJ1-3	TGTGCCAGCAGTTACACAGGGTATGGAAACACCATATATTTT	CASSYTGYGNTIYF
TRBV28	once	-	TRBJ1-2	TGTGCCAGCAGTTTACAGGGTTATGGCTACACCTTC	CASSLQGYGYTF
TRBV27	-	-	TRBJ1-2	TGTGCCAGCAACCCCGCCCCGGGCGCTCTCTATGGCTACACCTTC	CASNPAPGALYGYTF
TRBV2	-	-	TRBJ2-1	TGTGCCAGCACTAGTTTGTCAGGGAAGTCCTACAATGAGCAGTTCTTC	CASTSLSGKSYNEQFF
TRBV27	-	-	TRBJ1-5	TGTGCCAGCAGTTTATCCAGCTTCCAGCCCCAGCATTTT	CASSLSSFQPQHF
TRBV29-1	-	-	TRBJ1-3	TGCAGCGCCTCACAGGGTGGCTCTGGAAACACCATATATTTT	CSASQGGSGNTIYF
TRBV6-6	-	-	TRBJ1-3	TGTGCCAGCAGTCGGGACACCCGCTCTGGAAACACCATATATTTT	CASSRDTRSGNTIYF
TRBV11-2	-	TRBD1	TRBJ2-2	TGTGCCAGCAGCTTTTTTCAGGGGGTTAACACCGGGGAGCTGTTTTTT	CASSFFQGVNTGELFF
TRBV14	-	-	TRBJ1-4	TGTGCCAGCAGCCAAGGGCGGCTTTCAGGGTTGGAAAAACTGTTTTTT	CASSQGRLSGLEKLFF
TRBV29-1	once	-	TRBJ2-5	TGCAGCGTCGACGGTAGTCTCATGGGACAAGAGACCCAGTACTTC	CSVDGSLMGQETQYF
TRBV5-1	-	-	TRBJ1-1	TGCGCCAGCACCCGGGACGGTTGGAACACTGAAGCTTTCTTT	CASTRDGWNTEAFF
TRBV7-3	-	TRBD2	TRBJ2-1	TGTGCCAGCAGCTCTCCGACTAGCGGCCCTTACAATGAGCAGTTCTTC	CASSSPTSGPYNEQFF
TRBV28	-	-	TRBJ1-5	TGTGCCAGCCGATACCGAGATCAGCCCCAGCATTTT	CASRYRDQPQHF
TRBV9	-	-	TRBJ2-7	TGTGCCAGCAGCCAGTCGGGAGCGTCTTACGAGCAGTACTTC	CASSQSGASYEQYF
TRBV9	-	TRBD1	TRBJ2-1	TGTGCCAGCAGCGGCCCACAGGGGGTTGATGAGCAGTTCTTC	CASSGPQGVDEQFF
TRBV28	-	-	TRBJ2-7	TGTGCCAGCAGTTTAGGACAGTCCTACGAGCAGTACTTC	CASSLGQSYEQYF
TRBV10-1	-	TRBD1	TRBJ2-5	TGCGCCAGCAGTCCAGCACCGGGACAGGGAATAGAGACCCAGTACTTC	CASSPAPGQGIETQYF